Shown below are 25 T cell receptor beta chains from a single sample sequenced in a study of spatial heterogeneity in lung cancer (dated 2019 in TCRdb). What the research found in general, with its limitations: The number of expanded intratumoral alpha and beta TCRs correlated with the tumor nonsynonymous mutation count.

Their specific antigens are unknown. Sample time point, as interpreted from the label and publication: sample taken at primary tumor resection. Library method: 5' RACE. Sequencing used a NextSeq 500. Clones were called with MiXCR by TCRdb after fastp trimmed the public reads at Q25, and only in-frame beta chains were retained. Merged by CDR3 protein, the rows form single entries marked with the most common genes and DNA. The sample yields about 27,000 distinct CDR3 sequences; roughly 6.9% were counted once. Jointly, the top ten make up approximately 23% of the sample. Source: lung tumor tissue, taken at surgery. Every receptor here comes from a male donor with early-stage non-small cell lung cancer.

The J gene is TRBJ2-6, the V gene TRBV3-1; unclear D gene. This CDR3 is 15 amino acids long. The germline gives CDR1 LGHDT, CDR2 YNNKEL (reference sequence). Trimming shortened V by 5 bases and J by 0 bases, and 8 bases separated the two germline ends. The CDR3 loop is CASSFGSSGANVLTF. CDR3 DNA: TGTGCCAGCAGCTTCGGAAGCTCTGGGGCCAACGTCCTGACTTTC.

This clonotype was recorded at least ten times. The rearrangement joins TRBV4-3 to TRBJ1-6; D is uncertain. Germline V gene sequence: CDR1 LGHNA, CDR2 YSLEER. V shed 0 bases and J shed 2 bases, with 17 bases lying between them. This CDR3 comprises 19 residues. CDR3 region: CASSQDLTGLATYNSPLHF. CDR3 bases: TGCGCCAGCAGCCAAGACCTGACGGGCCTTGCGACCTATAATTCACCCCTCCACTTT.

This clonotype was detected ten times or more. The CDR3, as DNA: TGTGCCAGCACGGGGCAGACCAGCTACGAGCAGTACTTC. This encodes CASTGQTSYEQYF. This chain connects TRBV28 to TRBJ2-7; D may match TRBD1 or TRBD2 (5 bases each). CDR3 length: 13 amino acids. The germline V and J ends were trimmed by 7 bases and 3 bases, with 13 bases remaining between them. Germline V lookup: CDR1 MDHEN, CDR2 SYDVKM.

The sample holds a few counts of this clonotype. V and J are TRBV20-1 and TRBJ1-4, with unresolved D. The germline V and J ends were trimmed by 2 bases and 4 bases, with 8 bases remaining between them. The CDR3 contains 13 residues. Germline CDR1 and CDR2: DFQATT and SNEGSKA (reference sequence). The CDR3 nucleotides are TGCAGTGCTAGATCGGCCTTTAATGAAAAACTGTTTTTT. It translates to CSARSAFNEKLFF.

This clonotype appeared a few times. V and J are TRBV7-2 and TRBJ1-2; the D is unclear. Germline V gives CDR1 SGHTA, CDR2 FQGNSA. The CDR3 contains 15 residues. Trimming shortened V by 5 bases and J by 6 bases, and 19 bases separated the two germline ends. The CDR3 DNA is TGTGCCAGCAGCCTGGAACGGAGCGGCGAGAATGGCTACACCTTC. It translates to CASSLERSGENGYTF.

This clonotype occurred a few times. The V call is TRBV6-5, the J call TRBJ2-7; 10 nucleotides line up with TRBD1. Germline loops: CDR1 MNHEY, CDR2 SVGAGI. V was clipped by 5 bases and J by 3 bases; unmatched bases: 4. The CDR3 length is 14 residues. As DNA, the CDR3 is TGTGCCAGCAGTCTGCGGGACAGGGGCTACGAGCAGTACTTC. Translating it yields CASSLRDRGYEQYF.

The J gene is TRBJ2-3, the V gene TRBV7-9; 13 nucleotides align to TRBD2. V lost 10 bases to trimming and J lost 2 bases; unmatched junction nucleotides: 15. This CDR3 spans 18 amino acids. The germline CDR1 and CDR2 sequences are SEHNR and FQNEAQ (reference sequence). The CDR3 coding sequence is TGTGCCAACAGTTCTCGGACTAGCGGGGGCGCATCCACAGATACGCAGTATTTT. Translating gives CANSSRTSGGASTDTQYF.

This clonotype was detected many times. V and J are TRBV20-1 and TRBJ2-7; weak D call: TRBD1 (8 bases). CDR3 length: 13 residues. V was clipped by 3 bases and J by 6 bases, with 15 bases between them. The germline V gene encodes CDR1 DFQATT and CDR2 SNEGSKA (reference sequence). This CDR3 reads CSARRQGRGEQYF. The CDR3 nucleotides are TGCAGTGCTAGGCGACAGGGGAGGGGCGAGCAGTACTTC.

The chain couples TRBV6-6 to TRBJ2-1, with D tentatively TRBD1 or TRBD2 (5 bases each). There are 17 residues in the CDR3. Per germline, CDR1 MNHNY and CDR2 SVGAGI (reference sequence). The ends were cut back, 3 bases at V and 3 bases at J, with 18 bases in the middle. The chain's CDR3 is CASSYMPGPELYNEQFF. CDR3 sequence (DNA): TGTGCCAGCAGTTATATGCCGGGACCCGAACTCTACAATGAGCAGTTCTTC.

This clonotype was recorded at least ten times. The rearrangement uses TRBV7-9 and TRBJ1-1, with a weak D call TRBD1 (5 bases). The CDR3 contains 14 residues. V was pared by 0 bases and J by 3 bases, with 8 bases between. Germline assignment: CDR1 SEHNR and CDR2 FQNEAQ (reference sequence). The CDR3 loop is CASSLAPQDTEAFF. The CDR3, as DNA: TGTGCCAGCAGCTTAGCCCCACAGGACACTGAAGCTTTCTTT.

This clonotype was recorded at least ten times. The chain has TRBV6-2 or TRBV6-3 and TRBJ2-1; D perhaps matches TRBD1 (5 bases). This CDR3 spans 11 amino acids. V shed 4 bases and J shed 8 bases, with 6 bases lying between them. Germline lookup yields CDR1 MNHEY and CDR2 SVGEGT. DNA of the CDR3: TGTGCCAGCAGTTTCAGGGATGAGCAGTTCTTC. Its translation: CASSFRDEQFF.

The genes are TRBV20-1 and TRBJ2-3, with TRBD2 matching over 8 bases. Germline V lookup: CDR1 DFQATT, CDR2 SNEGSKA (reference sequence). The CDR3 length is 16 residues. V lost 5 bases to trimming and J lost 2 bases; unmatched junction nucleotides: 12. This chain's CDR3 is CSAWPLSRGVTDTQYF. CDR3 bases: TGCAGTGCTTGGCCCCTCTCGCGGGGGGTCACAGATACGCAGTATTTT.

This clonotype was seen ten or more times. The chain joins TRBV7-2 to TRBJ2-3, with D perhaps TRBD1 (6 bases). The V end was cut by 5 bases, the J end by 4 bases, with 10 bases between. The CDR3 runs 13 residues. CDR1 and CDR2 from the germline V gene are SGHTA and FQGNSA. CDR3 sequence (DNA): TGTGCCAGCAGCATACAGGGTTCAGATACGCAGTATTTT. Its protein product is CASSIQGSDTQYF.

This clonotype was counted at least ten times. Germline and junction disagree at one end, which may indicate a read error. The chain employs TRBV2 and TRBJ2-5, with D unresolved. The CDR3 is 13 residues long. The germline V gene has CDR1 SNHLY and CDR2 FYNNEI. CDR3 amino acids: CASVDPLLTSSNF. The CDR3 DNA reads as TGTGCCAGCGTGGACCCCTTACTTACCAGTAGTAACTTC. The whole variable domain, remainder taken from reference TRBV2 and TRBJ2-5, is EPEVTQTPSHQVTQMGQEVILRCVPISNHLYFYWYRQILGQKVEFLVSFYNNEISEKSEIFDDQFSVERPDGSNFTLKIRSTKLEDSAMYFCASVDPLLTSSNFGPGTRLLVL.

The sample holds many counts of this clonotype. V is TRBV28 and J is TRBJ1-1; 9 bases line up with TRBD1. CDR1 and CDR2 (germline): MDHEN, SYDVKM. The CDR3 is 15 residues long. With 5 bases clipped from V and 5 bases from J, the junction kept 9 bases outside the gene matches. The CDR3 protein is CASSRGDRVVTEAFF. The CDR3, as DNA: TGTGCCAGCAGTCGGGGGGACAGGGTAGTAACTGAAGCTTTCTTT.

CDR3 DNA sequence: TGTGCCAGCAGTGTTGAGCGGGGGGGCACAGATACGCAGTATTTT. It codes for CASSVERGGTDTQYF. V is TRBV6-1 and J is TRBJ2-3, with TRBD2 matching 9 bases. Looked up from germline, CDR1 is MNHNS and CDR2 is SASEGT. Germline trimming cut 4 bases from V and 1 base from J; bases unmatched to any gene: 3. CDR3 length: 15 residues.

There are many counts of this clonotype. This chain links TRBV20-1 with TRBJ1-5; 8 bases line up with TRBD1. The CDR3 totals 13 residues. Germline CDR1 reads DFQATT; CDR2 reads SNEGSKA (reference sequence). J was trimmed by 6 bases and V by 4 bases; bases with no gene match: 5. CDR3 DNA sequence: TGCAGTGCTACTACAGGGGGTGGTCAGCCCCAGCATTTT. Translated, it gives CSATTGGGQPQHF.

This clonotype was detected many times. The rearrangement joins TRBV7-2 to TRBJ1-4, with 7 bases that match TRBD1. The V gene end was trimmed by 6 bases and the J gene end by 0 bases; junction bases not matched to a gene: 4. The CDR3 length is 15 residues. Germline assignment: CDR1 SGHTA and CDR2 FQGNSA. The CDR3 DNA is TGTGCCAGCAGTTTGACAGGGCCAACTAATGAAAAACTGTTTTTT. Residues: CASSLTGPTNEKLFF. The whole variable domain, remainder taken from reference TRBV7-2 and TRBJ1-4, is GAGVSQSPSNKVTEKGKDVELRCDPISGHTALYWYRQSLGQGLEFLIYFQGNSAPDKSGLPSDRFSAERTGGSVSTLTIQRTQQEDSAVYLCASSLTGPTNEKLFFGSGTQLSVL.

In this sample, this clonotype turned up many times. This chain uses TRBV4-2 with TRBJ2-7; TRBD1 matches 10 bases. Germline V lookup: CDR1 LGHNA, CDR2 YNFKEQ. The V and J ends lost 5 bases and 0 bases, in that order; junction bases with no gene match: 7. This CDR3 comprises 16 residues. The DNA of the CDR3 is TGTGCCAGCAGCTCAGCCGGACAGGGGGACTCCTACGAGCAGTACTTC. Amino acid sequence: CASSSAGQGDSYEQYF.

This clonotype was found many times. This chain connects TRBV18 to TRBJ2-3; 7 nucleotides line up with TRBD1. This CDR3 region has 15 residues. CDR1 is KGHSH and CDR2 is LQKENI in the germline V gene. V shed 4 bases and J 2 bases; nucleotides not matched to a gene: 6. The CDR3 DNA reads TGTGCCAGCTCACAGAGGGGGCCAAACACAGATACGCAGTATTTT. Translating gives CASSQRGPNTDTQYF.

This clonotype was seen repeatedly, ten times or more. The J gene is TRBJ2-1, the V gene TRBV20-1, with D tentatively TRBD2 (6 bases). CDR1 is DFQATT, CDR2 SNEGSKA, per germline (reference sequence). The ends were cut back, 1 base at V and 9 bases at J, with 19 bases in the middle. The CDR3 has 15 residues. The CDR3 nucleotides read TGCAGTGCTAGAGGCGGGGCTGTAGTGTCTGGTGAGCAGTTCTTC. As protein: CSARGGAVVSGEQFF.

This clonotype was found a few times. The chain uses TRBV11-2 and TRBJ1-2; D is perhaps TRBD1 (5 bases). Trimming pared 4 bases from V and 4 bases from J, leaving 10 bases between. This CDR3 contains 13 residues. Germline V gene data show CDR1 as SGHAT and CDR2 as FQNNGV. In nucleotides, the CDR3 is TGTGCCAGCAGCTCCAGGGACGGCTATGGCTACACCTTC. It codes for CASSSRDGYGYTF.

The chain links TRBV7-9 to TRBJ1-4; unclear D gene. The germline V gene has CDR1 SEHNR and CDR2 FQNEAQ (reference sequence). This CDR3 region has 11 residues. DNA of the CDR3: TGTGGGGCTGCAACTAATGAAAAACTGTTTTTT. Translating gives CGAATNEKLFF.

This clonotype has ten or more counts. The gene calls are TRBV7-9 and TRBJ2-7, with a weak D call TRBD1 (6 bases). Trimming removed 0 bases from V and 5 bases from J, with 11 bases in between. CDR1 and CDR2 (germline): SEHNR, FQNEAQ (reference sequence). The CDR3 extends over 14 amino acids. CDR3 nucleotides: TGTGCCAGCAGCTTAGCCAACAGGGAACACGAGCAGTACTTC. It encodes CASSLANREHEQYF.

The sample holds a few counts of this clonotype. V gene TRBV7-2 combines with J gene TRBJ1-1, with a possible D match to TRBD1 (5 bases). V was clipped by 2 bases and J by 6 bases, with 10 bases between them. Germline loops: CDR1 SGHTA, CDR2 FQGNSA. The CDR3 totals 13 residues. The CDR3 sequence: CASSLQGFSEAFF. The CDR3 DNA reads as TGTGCCAGCAGCTTACAGGGTTTCTCTGAAGCTTTCTTT.